The source of this TCR beta chain is a study of cytomegalovirus exposure and HLA in healthy donors. Background on the study: There were around 100 million unique TCR beta sequences, drawn from around 180 million T cells, in an earlier analysis.

The CDR3 sequence is 14 residues long. The germline CDR1 and CDR2 sequences are MNHEY and SVGAGI. J gave up 5 bases and V 6 bases, and 3 bases lay outside the gene matches. This clone was seen a few times. The antigen is not known. Whole-study results and caveats: Indistinguishability led to the exclusion of some V segments, TRBV6-2 and TRBV6-3 included.

The study ran its PCR with 60 Vbeta and 13 Jbeta primers. Sequencing used immunoSEQ multiplex PCR; TCRdb keeps in-frame clones, though not all of them. Of approximately 88,000 clones listed, around 60% are singletons. The chain combines TRBV6-5 with TRBJ1-6, with 8 bases that match TRBD1. Material: PBMCs. This clonotype was obtained from a man aged 55 to 70 in good health and CMV-seronegative. CDR3 coding DNA: TGTGCCAGCAGGAGGGACAGGAATAATTCACCCCTCCACTTT. It specifies CASRRDRNNSPLHF.